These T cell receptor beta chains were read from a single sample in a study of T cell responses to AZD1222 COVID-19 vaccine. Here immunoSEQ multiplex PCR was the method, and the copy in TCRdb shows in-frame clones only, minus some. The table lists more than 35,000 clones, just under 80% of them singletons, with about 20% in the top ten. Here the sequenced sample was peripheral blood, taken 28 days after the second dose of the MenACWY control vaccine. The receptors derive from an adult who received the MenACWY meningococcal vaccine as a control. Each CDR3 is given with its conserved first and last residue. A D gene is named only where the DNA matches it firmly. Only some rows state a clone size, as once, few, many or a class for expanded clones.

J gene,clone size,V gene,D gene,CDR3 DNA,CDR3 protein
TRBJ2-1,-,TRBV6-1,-,TGTGCCAGCAGTGAAATGCGTCGGCGGAACAATGAGCAGTTCTTC,CASSEMRRRNNEQFF
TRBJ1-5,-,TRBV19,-,TGTGCCAGTAGGGTCCACGACAGATATCAGCCCCAGCATTTT,CASRVHDRYQPQHF
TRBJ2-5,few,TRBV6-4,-,TGTGCCAGCAGTGAGGAGACCCAGTACTTC,CASSEETQYF
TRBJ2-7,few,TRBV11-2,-,TGTGCCAGCAGCTGGACAGCCTCCTACGAGCAGTACTTC,CASSWTASYEQYF
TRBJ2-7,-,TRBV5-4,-,TGTGCCAGCAGCTTGGGCTGGTCCTACGAGCAGTACTTC,CASSLGWSYEQYF
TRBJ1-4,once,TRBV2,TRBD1,TGTGCCAGCAGTGAAGCCCTAGGTAGGGGGCAAGGTGAAAAACTGTTTTTT,CASSEALGRGQGEKLFF
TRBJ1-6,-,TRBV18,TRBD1,TGTGCCAGCTCCCTAGGGGGGACAGTCAATTCACCCCTCCACTTT,CASSLGGTVNSPLHF
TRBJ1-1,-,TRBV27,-,TGTGCCAGCAGTTTCAACAGGGAAGGAGGAAGGGTGGCTTTCTTT,CASSFNREGGRVAFF
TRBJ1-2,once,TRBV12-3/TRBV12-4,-,TGTGCCAGCAGTTTTGGGCAATCCTATGGCTACACCTTC,CASSFGQSYGYTF
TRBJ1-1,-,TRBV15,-,TGTGCCACCAGCAGACTACAGGTGAACACTGAAGCTTTCTTT,CATSRLQVNTEAFF
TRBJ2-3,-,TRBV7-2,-,TGTGCCAGCAGCCTGCGGGATACGCAGTATTTT,CASSLRDTQYF
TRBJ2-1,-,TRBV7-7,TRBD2,TGTGCCAGCAGTCTAGCCCCCTCAGCGGGGGCCCACAATGAGCAGTTCTTC,CASSLAPSAGAHNEQFF
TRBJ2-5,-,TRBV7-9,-,TGTGCCAGCAGCCTAGGACTGGGCCAAGAGACCCAGTACTTC,CASSLGLGQETQYF
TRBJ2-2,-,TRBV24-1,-,TGTGCCACCAGTGATTTAGTTGGGGGGGAGCTGTTTTTT,CATSDLVGGELFF
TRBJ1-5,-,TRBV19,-,TGTGCCAGTAGTCAAAGGGATGGGCCCCAGCATTTT,CASSQRDGPQHF
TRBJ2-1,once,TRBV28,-,TGTGCCAGCAGTTACGACTTCTACAATGAGCAGTTCTTC,CASSYDFYNEQFF
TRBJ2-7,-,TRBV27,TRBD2,TGTGCCAGCAGCCCATTTAGCGGGAGGGCCCGAACCTACGAGCAGTACTTC,CASSPFSGRARTYEQYF
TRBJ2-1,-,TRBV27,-,TGTGCCAGCAGTTTAGGGCAGTCCTACAATGAGCAGTTCTTC,CASSLGQSYNEQFF
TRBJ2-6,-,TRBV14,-,TGTGCCAGCAGCCGAATGACGGGGAATCTCTTAAGCTCTGGGGCCAACGTCCTGACTTTC,CASSRMTGNLLSSGANVLTF
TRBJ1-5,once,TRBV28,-,TGTGCCAGCAGGGGGGGGAATCGGCCCCAGCATTTT,CASRGGNRPQHF
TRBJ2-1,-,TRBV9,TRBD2,TGTGCCAGCAGCGTAGGTCTGGGCGGGAGTGGCAATGAGCAGTTCTTC,CASSVGLGGSGNEQFF
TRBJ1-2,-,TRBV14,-,TGTGCCAGCAGCCAAGACTCGTGGTGGGGGAACTACTATGGCTACACCTTC,CASSQDSWWGNYYGYTF
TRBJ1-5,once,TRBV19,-,TGTGCCAGTAGTATAGAGGATAGTCAGCCCCAGCATTTT,CASSIEDSQPQHF
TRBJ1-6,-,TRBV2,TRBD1,TGTGCCAGCAGTGTGACAGGGTATAATTCACCCCTCCACTTT,CASSVTGYNSPLHF